This T cell receptor beta chain came from a study of blood T cell repertoires in COVID-19. Data came from immunoSEQ multiplex PCR; TCRdb stores just in-frame clones and leaves some out. This sample has roughly 360,000 clones, with more than 65% found just once. V lost 1 base and J 10 bases, leaving 11 bases between the germline ends. This CDR3 region has 13 residues. V is TRBV12-3 or TRBV12-4 and J is TRBJ2-1; D remains unclear. Input material: peripheral blood. This TCR was recovered from a human donor with acute or convalescent COVID-19. The donor label of this sample is uncertain. In DNA, the CDR3 is TGTGCCAGCAGTTTAGTTCTAGTCGACGAGCAGTTCTTC. Translation gives CASSLVLVDEQFF.